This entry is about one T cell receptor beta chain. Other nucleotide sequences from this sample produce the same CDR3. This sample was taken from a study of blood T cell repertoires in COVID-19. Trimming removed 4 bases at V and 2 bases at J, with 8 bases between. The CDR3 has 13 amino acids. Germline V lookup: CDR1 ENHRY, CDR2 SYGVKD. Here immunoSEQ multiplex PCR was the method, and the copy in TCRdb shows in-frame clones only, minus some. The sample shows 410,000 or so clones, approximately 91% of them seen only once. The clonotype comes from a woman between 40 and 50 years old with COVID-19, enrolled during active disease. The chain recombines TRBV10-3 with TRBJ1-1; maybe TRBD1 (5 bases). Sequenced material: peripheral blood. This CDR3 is CAISVQGNTEAFF. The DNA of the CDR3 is TGTGCCATCAGTGTTCAGGGAAACACTGAAGCTTTCTTT.